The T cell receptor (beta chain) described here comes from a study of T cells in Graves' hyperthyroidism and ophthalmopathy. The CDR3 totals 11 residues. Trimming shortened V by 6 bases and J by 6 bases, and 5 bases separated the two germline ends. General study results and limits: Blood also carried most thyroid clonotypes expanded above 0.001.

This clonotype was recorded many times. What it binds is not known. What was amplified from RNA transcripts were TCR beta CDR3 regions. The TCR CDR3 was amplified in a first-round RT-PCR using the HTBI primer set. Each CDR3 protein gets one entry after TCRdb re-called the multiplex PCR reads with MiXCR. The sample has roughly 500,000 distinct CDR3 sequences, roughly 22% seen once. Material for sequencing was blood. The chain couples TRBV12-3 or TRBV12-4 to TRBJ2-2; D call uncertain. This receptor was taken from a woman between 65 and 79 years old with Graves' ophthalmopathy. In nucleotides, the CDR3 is TGTGCCAGCAGGACGTCCGGGGAGCTGTTTTTT. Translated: CASRTSGELFF.